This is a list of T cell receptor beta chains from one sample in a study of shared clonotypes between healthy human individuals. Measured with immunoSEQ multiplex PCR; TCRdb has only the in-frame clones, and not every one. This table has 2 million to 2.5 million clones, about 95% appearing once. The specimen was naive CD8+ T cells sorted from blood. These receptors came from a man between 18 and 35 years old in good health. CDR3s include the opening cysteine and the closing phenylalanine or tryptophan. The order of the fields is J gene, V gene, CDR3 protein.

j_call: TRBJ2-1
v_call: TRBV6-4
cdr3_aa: CASSDSGTSGGPYNEQFF

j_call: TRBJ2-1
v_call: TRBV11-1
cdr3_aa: CASSQGAGYDEQFF

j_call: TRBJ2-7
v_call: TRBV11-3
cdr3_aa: CASSAGAGGYEQYF

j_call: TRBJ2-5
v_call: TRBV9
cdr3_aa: CASSVEYYQETQYF

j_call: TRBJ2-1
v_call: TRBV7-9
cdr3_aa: CASSLDSGQQSNEQFF

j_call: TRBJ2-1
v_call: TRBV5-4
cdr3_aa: CASSAWETNEQFF

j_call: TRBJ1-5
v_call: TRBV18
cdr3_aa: CASSPAGGGYSNQPQHF

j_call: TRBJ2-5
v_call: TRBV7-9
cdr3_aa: CASSLVGQETQYF

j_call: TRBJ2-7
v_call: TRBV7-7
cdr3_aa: CASSLDPGTAYEQYF

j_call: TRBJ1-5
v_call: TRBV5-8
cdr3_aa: CASSWGQLSNQPQHF

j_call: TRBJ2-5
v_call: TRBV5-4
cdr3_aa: CASSFRWETQYF

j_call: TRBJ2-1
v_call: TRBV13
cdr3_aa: CASSLGLAGDNEQFF

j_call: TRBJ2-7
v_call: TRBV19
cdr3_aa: CASRRGQHYEQYF

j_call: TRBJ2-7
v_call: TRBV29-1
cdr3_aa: CSVGRGNSYEQYF

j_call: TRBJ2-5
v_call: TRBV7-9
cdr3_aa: CASSLLLETQYF

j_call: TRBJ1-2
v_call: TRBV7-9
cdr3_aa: CASSLGREEGFFGYTF

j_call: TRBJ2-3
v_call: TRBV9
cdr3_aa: CASSAIKDTQYF

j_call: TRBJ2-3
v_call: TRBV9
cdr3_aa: CASSVDGGAESTDTQYF

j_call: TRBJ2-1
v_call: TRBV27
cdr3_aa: CASSFSTGEAYNEQFF

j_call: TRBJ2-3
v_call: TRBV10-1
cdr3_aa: CASSGDRGDTQYF

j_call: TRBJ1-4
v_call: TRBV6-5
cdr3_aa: CASSILTAGGKLFF

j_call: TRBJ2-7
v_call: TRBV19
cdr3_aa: CASSPRDHASYEQYF

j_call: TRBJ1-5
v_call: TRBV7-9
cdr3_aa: CASSFGGNPNQPQHF

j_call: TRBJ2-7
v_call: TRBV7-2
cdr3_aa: CASSPRDRMAYEQYF

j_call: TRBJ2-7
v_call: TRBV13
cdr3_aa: CASSFGGPGYEQYF

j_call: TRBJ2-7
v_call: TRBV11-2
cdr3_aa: CASSGGTGGEQYF

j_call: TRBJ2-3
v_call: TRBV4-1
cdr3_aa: CASSQDPGTDTQYF

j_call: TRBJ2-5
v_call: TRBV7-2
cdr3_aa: CASSLVVRGEINQETQYF

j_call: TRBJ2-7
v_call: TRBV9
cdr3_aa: CASSLGLESYEQYF

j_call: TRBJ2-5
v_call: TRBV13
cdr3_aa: CASSSREAGETQYF

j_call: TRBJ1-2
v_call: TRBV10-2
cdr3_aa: CASSEFVVDRGHGYTF

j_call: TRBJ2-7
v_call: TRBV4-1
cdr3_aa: CASRVRQGWDEQYF

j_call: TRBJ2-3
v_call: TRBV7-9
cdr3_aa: CASSYWTGGQDTQYF

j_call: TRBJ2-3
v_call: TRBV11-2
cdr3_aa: CASSLEAGSPDTQYF

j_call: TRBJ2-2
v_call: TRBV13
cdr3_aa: CASSLAGTSNTGELFF

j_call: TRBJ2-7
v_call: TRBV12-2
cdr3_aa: CASRLALNNEQYF

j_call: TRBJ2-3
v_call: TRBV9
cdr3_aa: CASSVSGLSPDTQYF

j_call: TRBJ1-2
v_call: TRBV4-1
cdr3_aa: CASSPSSPYGYTF

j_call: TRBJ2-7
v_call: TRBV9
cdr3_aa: CASSAGLGESYEQYF

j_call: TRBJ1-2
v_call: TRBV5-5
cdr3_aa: CASRSPGTGYGYTF

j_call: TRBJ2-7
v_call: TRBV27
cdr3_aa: CASSLSGDMYEQYF

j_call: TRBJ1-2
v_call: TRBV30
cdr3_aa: CAWRARQGLYGYTF

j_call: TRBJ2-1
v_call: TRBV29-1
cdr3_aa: CSVGGSNEQFF

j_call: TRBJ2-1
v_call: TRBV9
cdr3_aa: CASSPPQDEQFF

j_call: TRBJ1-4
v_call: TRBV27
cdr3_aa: CASSLQIPNEKLFF

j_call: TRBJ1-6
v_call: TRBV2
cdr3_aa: CASSLAGSSYNSPLHF

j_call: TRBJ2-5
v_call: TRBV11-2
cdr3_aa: CASSLVPSGNETQYF

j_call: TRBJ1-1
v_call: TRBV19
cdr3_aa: CASSSVGTHGPFF

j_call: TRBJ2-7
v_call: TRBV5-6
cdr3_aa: CASSFGTGAYEQYF

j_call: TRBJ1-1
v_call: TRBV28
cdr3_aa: CASSLSGNEAFF